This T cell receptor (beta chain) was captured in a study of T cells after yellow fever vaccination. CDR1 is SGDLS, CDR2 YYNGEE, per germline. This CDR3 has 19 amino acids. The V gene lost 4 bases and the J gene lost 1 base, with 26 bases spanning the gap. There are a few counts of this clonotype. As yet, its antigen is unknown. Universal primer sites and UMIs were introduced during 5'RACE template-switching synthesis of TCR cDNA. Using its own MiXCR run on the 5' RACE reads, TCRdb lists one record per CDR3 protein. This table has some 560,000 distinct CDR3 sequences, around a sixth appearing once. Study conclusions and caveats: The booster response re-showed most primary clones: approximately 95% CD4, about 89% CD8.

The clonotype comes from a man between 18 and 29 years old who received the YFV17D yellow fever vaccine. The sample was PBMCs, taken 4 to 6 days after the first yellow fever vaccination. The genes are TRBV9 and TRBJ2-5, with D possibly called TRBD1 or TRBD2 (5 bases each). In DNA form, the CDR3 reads TGTGCCAGCAGCCCCTCTGGGGGAGCGGCGGGTACCCTCCAAGAGACCCAGTACTTC. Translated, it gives CASSPSGGAAGTLQETQYF.